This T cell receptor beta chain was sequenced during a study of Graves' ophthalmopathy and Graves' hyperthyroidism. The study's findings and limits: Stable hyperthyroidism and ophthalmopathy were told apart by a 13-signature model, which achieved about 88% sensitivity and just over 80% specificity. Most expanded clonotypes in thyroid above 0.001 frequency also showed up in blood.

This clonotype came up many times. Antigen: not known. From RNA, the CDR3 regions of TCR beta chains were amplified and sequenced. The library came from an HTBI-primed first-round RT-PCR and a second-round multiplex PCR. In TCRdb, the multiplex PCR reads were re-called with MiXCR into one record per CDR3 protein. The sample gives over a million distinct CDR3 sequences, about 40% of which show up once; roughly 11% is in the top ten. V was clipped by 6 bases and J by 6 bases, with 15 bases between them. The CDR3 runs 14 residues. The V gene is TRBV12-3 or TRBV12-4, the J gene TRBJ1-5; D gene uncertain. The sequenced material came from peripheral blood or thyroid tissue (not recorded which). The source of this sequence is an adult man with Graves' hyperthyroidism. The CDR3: CASSLGGFVQPQHF. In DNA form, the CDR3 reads TGTGCCAGCAGCCTGGGCGGTTTTGTTCAGCCCCAGCATTTT.